The rows below give T cell receptor beta chains drawn from one sample of a study of identical twins. TCRdb independently ran MiXCR on the 5' RACE reads; one entry per CDR3 protein. This table holds roughly 1.6 million distinct CDR3 sequences, about 32% found once. Sequencing was carried out using cord blood. These receptors were taken from a newborn girl in good health. CDR3s include the opening cysteine and the closing phenylalanine or tryptophan. The order of the fields is clone size, D gene, V gene, J gene, CDR3 DNA, CDR3 protein. The D gene is left open where the match is weak. Only some rows state a clone size, as once, few, many or a class for expanded clones.

few	NA	TRBV3-1	TRBJ1-4	TGTGCCAGCAGCCAAGATATCGGTAGACACCCTAATGAAAAACTGTTTTTT	CASSQDIGRHPNEKLFF
NA	TRBD1	TRBV25-1	TRBJ1-4	TGTGTCAGCAGTGAATGGGGACAGGTTGAAAAACTGTTTTTT	CVSSEWGQVEKLFF
NA	NA	TRBV14	TRBJ2-3	TGTGCCAGCAGCCAAGATATCGGACGGACAGATACGCAGTATTTT	CASSQDIGRTDTQYF
NA	NA	TRBV5-1	TRBJ2-7	TGCGCCAGCAGCTTGGTATTCGGCGGGAACTCCTACAATGAGCAGTACTTC	CASSLVFGGNSYNEQYF
few	NA	TRBV4-2	TRBJ2-3	TGTGCCAGCAGCCAAGGAGCCAGCGTCCCAGATACGCAGTATTTT	CASSQGASVPDTQYF
NA	NA	TRBV4-2	TRBJ1-2	TGTGCCAGCAGCCAAGAGTGGCAGCCGGATGGCTACACCTTC	CASSQEWQPDGYTF
NA	NA	TRBV4-2	TRBJ1-1	TGTGCCAGCAGCCAAGATTTGGTCACTGAAGCTTTCTTT	CASSQDLVTEAFF
NA	NA	TRBV14	TRBJ2-5	TGTGCCAGCAGCCAAAGAGCGGGAGAGACCCAGTACTTC	CASSQRAGETQYF
NA	NA	TRBV10-1	TRBJ1-1	TGCGCCAGCACTGCGTCAGGGAGCACTGAAGCTTTCTTT	CASTASGSTEAFF
NA	NA	TRBV25-1	TRBJ1-1	TGTGCCAGCAGTGAAAGGGCAGACACGAACACTGAAGCTTTCTTT	CASSERADTNTEAFF
NA	NA	TRBV5-1	TRBJ1-1	TGCGCCAGCAGCACAGGACTGAACACTGGAGCTTTCTTT	CASSTGLNTGAFF
NA	TRBD2	TRBV5-1	TRBJ2-1	TGCGCCAGCAGCTCCCCGACTAGCGGCTACAATGAGCAGTTCTTC	CASSSPTSGYNEQFF
few	NA	TRBV10-3	TRBJ2-2	TGTGCCATCAGCCCCGGGACTTCGAACACCGGGGAGCTGTTTTTT	CAISPGTSNTGELFF
NA	NA	TRBV6-1	TRBJ2-3	TGTGCCAGCAGGAGTGCTAGAGATACGCAGTATTTT	CASRSARDTQYF
few	TRBD1	TRBV5-1	TRBJ2-7	TGCGCCAGCAGCTACGGGACAGGGGGTCGCTGGTTCCCCTACGAGCAGTACTTC	CASSYGTGGRWFPYEQYF